This T cell receptor (beta chain) was found in a study of T cells in women clearing cervical HPV infection. Comment on this clone: The read finishes 3 residues shy of the CDR3 end, and the germline J gene is used to complete it.

Sequencing was performed with immunoSEQ multiplex PCR; in TCRdb, only in-frame clones are kept and a portion is missing. The sample table sets out 45,000 to 55,000 clones. The CDR3 consists of 12 residues. Germline V gene data show CDR1 as LNHDA and CDR2 as SQIVND (reference sequence). The clonotype comes from a woman between 18 and 70 years old with a cervical HPV16 infection that either progressed to CIN3+ or cleared (not recorded which). Material: blood buffy coat. V usage is TRBV19 and J usage is TRBJ1-2, with TRBD1 identical over 7 bases. CDR3 sequence reads: CASSWDSRGYTF. The covered CDR3 bases are TGTGCCAGTAGTTGGGACAGTCGGGGC.